Below, 20 T cell receptor beta chains from the same sample are listed, as sequenced in a study of T-cell memory formation after mild COVID-19. TCRdb re-called the 5' RACE reads through MiXCR, storing one row per CDR3 protein. Of just over 350,000 distinct CDR3 sequences in the sample, 13% to 15% were seen once. Sequencing was done on a sample of PBMCs or a T cell subset sorted from them (not recorded which). The receptors derive from a man aged 18 to 29 who had mild COVID-19 (a few samples of this study predate the infection). Cell type and time point are not known.

This clonotype was seen at least ten times. The rearrangement joins TRBV12-3 or TRBV12-4 to TRBJ1-5, with D unresolved. Trimming took off 4 bases at V and 7 bases at J, with 11 bases between the two ends. This CDR3 spans 13 amino acids. The CDR3 here is CASSWELGQPQHF. In nucleotides, the CDR3 is TGTGCCAGCAGTTGGGAGTTGGGCCAGCCCCAGCATTTT.

This clonotype was recorded many times. The chain couples TRBV27 to TRBJ1-1; maybe TRBD1 (5 bases). The germline gives CDR1 MNHEY, CDR2 SMNVEV (reference sequence). With 4 bases removed from V and 3 bases from J, the gap between germline ends came to 9 bases. This CDR3 comprises 13 residues. The CDR3 nucleotides read TGTGCCAGCAGTTCCGAAGGGGACACTGAAGCTTTCTTT. Residues: CASSSEGDTEAFF.

The V call is TRBV12-3 or TRBV12-4, the J call TRBJ1-1, with TRBD1 as a possible D gene (6 bases). The germline V and J ends were trimmed by 3 bases and 1 base, with 15 bases remaining between them. The CDR3 has 16 residues. The CDR3 loop reads CASSFIQGLSNTEAFF. The CDR3 DNA reads TGTGCCAGCAGTTTTATTCAGGGGCTATCGAACACTGAAGCTTTCTTT.

The chain couples TRBV6-5 to TRBJ2-2, with D possibly TRBD2 on 6 matching bases. The CDR3 loop spans 15 amino acids. The germline V gene encodes CDR1 MNHEY and CDR2 SVGAGI. The ends were cut back, 2 bases at V and 0 bases at J, with 7 bases in the middle. The CDR3 is CASSYRLANTGELFF. The CDR3 DNA is TGTGCCAGCAGTTACCGACTAGCGAACACCGGGGAGCTGTTTTTT.

There are a few counts of this clonotype. The rearrangement joins TRBV11-2 to TRBJ1-1; D not resolved. CDR1 SGHAT and CDR2 FQNNGV come from the germline V gene. Trimming took off 4 bases at V and 1 base at J, with 7 bases between the two ends. The CDR3 extends over 13 amino acids. DNA of the CDR3: TGTGCCAGCAGCTATACAGAGAACACTGAAGCTTTCTTT. It yields the protein CASSYTENTEAFF. Together with reference TRBV11-2 and TRBJ1-1, the CDR3 gives the full variable domain: EAGVAQSPRYKIIEKRQSVAFWCNPISGHATLYWYQQILGQGPKLLIQFQNNGVVDDSQLPKDRFSAERLKGVDSTLKIQPAKLEDSAVYLCASSYTENTEAFFGQGTRLTVV.

This clonotype came up a few times. The V gene is TRBV24-1, the J gene TRBJ2-1; D perhaps matches TRBD1 (5 bases). Trimming left V 9 bases short and J 4 bases short, with 21 bases between. The CDR3 has 16 residues. The V gene's germline CDR1 is KGHDR and CDR2 SFDVKD. CDR3 DNA sequence: TGTGCCACCTCCCAAGGGGTTTATCGACGTTACAATGAGCAGTTCTTC. This encodes CATSQGVYRRYNEQFF.

The rearrangement links TRBV4-1 to TRBJ1-2; D is unresolved. Germline V lookup: CDR1 MGHRA, CDR2 YSYEKL. The CDR3 has 13 residues. Trimming removed 8 bases at V and 2 bases at J, with 12 bases between. CDR3 protein: CASRPRENYGYTF. The CDR3 DNA reads TGCGCCAGCCGACCTCGGGAGAACTATGGCTACACCTTC.

The chain carries TRBV18 and TRBJ2-3; D may be TRBD1 (7 bases). The CDR3 contains 15 residues. Trimming took 3 bases from V and 4 from J, leaving 14 bases between them. Per the germline V gene, CDR1 is KGHSH and CDR2 is LQKENI. For the CDR3, the DNA is TGTGCCAGCTCACCCCGGGCCAGGGGGGCAGATACGCAGTATTTT. Amino acids: CASSPRARGADTQYF.

This clonotype turned up a few times. The chain uses TRBV27 and TRBJ1-2; D remains ambiguous. Trimming took 5 bases from V and 5 from J, leaving 12 bases between them. The CDR3 spans 13 residues. CDR1 and CDR2 (germline): MNHEY, SMNVEV (reference sequence). CDR3 in DNA: TGTGCCAGCAGTCCCGGGGATCAGTATGGCTACACCTTC. The encoded protein is CASSPGDQYGYTF.

This clonotype was counted at least ten times. This rearrangement joins TRBV9 to TRBJ2-5; TRBD1 or TRBD2 may be the D gene (5 bases each). The CDR3 contains 15 residues. V lost 4 bases, J lost 2 bases, and 15 bases lay in between. Germline loops: CDR1 SGDLS, CDR2 YYNGEE. CDR3 in amino acids: CASSKNVEGQETQYF. The CDR3 coding sequence is TGTGCCAGCAGCAAAAATGTCGAGGGGCAAGAGACCCAGTACTTC.

The rearrangement uses TRBV5-1 and TRBJ2-7, with no clear D. This CDR3 has 12 residues. V lost 4 bases and J 0 bases, leaving 5 bases between the germline ends. Germline V gene lookup returns CDR1 SGHRS and CDR2 YFSETQ. Written as DNA, the CDR3 is TGCGCCAGCAGCACCAACTCCTACGAGCAGTACTTC. Translation: CASSTNSYEQYF.

This chain connects TRBV28 to TRBJ2-3; 7 nucleotides align to TRBD2. J gave up 3 bases and V 3 bases, and 6 bases lay outside the gene matches. The CDR3 runs 15 residues. CDR1 is MDHEN and CDR2 is SYDVKM in the germline V gene. CDR3 region: CASSFPGGKTDTQYF. The CDR3 DNA is TGTGCCAGCAGTTTCCCCGGGGGGAAAACAGATACGCAGTATTTT.

V and J are TRBV10-3 and TRBJ2-5; 8 positions match TRBD2. The V segment lost 11 bases and the J segment 6 bases; nucleotides outside the gene matches: 5. The germline V gene encodes CDR1 ENHRY and CDR2 SYGVKD. CDR3 length equals 11 residues. This chain's CDR3 is CAVGLEKTQYF. The DNA of the CDR3 is TGTGCCGTGGGACTAGAGAAGACCCAGTACTTC.

The table lists this clonotype with a few counts. The chain joins TRBV7-9 to TRBJ2-1, with 14 bases fitting TRBD2. The V and J ends lost 5 bases and 8 bases, in that order; junction bases with no gene match: 2. The CDR3 has 14 residues. Germline-derived CDR1 and CDR2 are SEHNR and FQNEAQ (reference sequence). CDR3 DNA sequence: TGTGCCAGCAGCGGACTAGCGGGGGGCGATGAGCAGTTCTTC. Amino acids: CASSGLAGGDEQFF.

The chain employs TRBV23-1 and TRBJ1-1; tentative D call: TRBD1 (6 bases). TRBV23-1 is labeled an ORF, and its function is uncertain. Trimming removed 0 bases at V and 2 bases at J, with 16 bases between. The CDR3 covers 17 residues. The CDR3 loop is CASSQSLRGAENTEAFF. CDR3 in DNA: TGCGCCAGCAGTCAATCGCTTAGGGGGGCAGAAAACACTGAAGCTTTCTTT.

This clonotype has at least ten counts. The chain recombines TRBV6-2 or TRBV6-3 with TRBJ2-1, with 8 positions matching TRBD2. Germline CDR1 MNHEY, CDR2 SVGEGT. The length of the CDR3 is 11 residues. V lost 5 bases, J lost 15 bases, and 6 bases stayed unmatched. The CDR3 bases are TGTGCCAGCAGTCAAGCGGGGGCGGCGTTCTTC. Encoded protein: CASSQAGAAFF.

Ten or more counts support this clonotype. The CDR3 nucleotides read TGTGCCAGCAGTTTACGGCTAGCGGGGAACACCGGGGAGCTGTTTTTT. Protein product: CASSLRLAGNTGELFF. V usage is TRBV12-3 or TRBV12-4 and J usage is TRBJ2-2, with 8 bases matching TRBD2. This CDR3 region has 16 residues. V was clipped by 2 bases and J by 1 base; unmatched bases: 3.

The chain recombines TRBV5-1 with TRBJ1-4; D might be TRBD1 (5 bases). CDR3 length equals 13 residues. Between the trimmed V and J ends, which lost 0 bases and 6 bases, there was a span of 6 bases. Germline V gene lookup returns CDR1 SGHRS and CDR2 YFSETQ. CDR3 region: CASSLGGYEKLFF. The CDR3 nucleotides read TGCGCCAGCAGCTTGGGGGGGTATGAAAAACTGTTTTTT.

The chain joins TRBV6-6 to TRBJ2-3, with no clear D. The V gene's germline CDR1 is MNHNY and CDR2 SVGAGI (reference sequence). This CDR3 is 11 amino acids long. V was cut by 3 bases and J by 6 bases, with 4 bases left in between. For the CDR3, the DNA is TGTGCCAGCAGTTATTACGATACGCAGTATTTT. This sequence encodes CASSYYDTQYF.

The gene calls are TRBV2 and TRBJ2-7, with 8 bases identical to TRBD1. The CDR3 length is 14 residues. After removal of 6 bases from V and 1 base from J, the junction contained 5 bases not matched to a gene. CDR1 and CDR2 from the germline V gene are SNHLY and FYNNEI. The CDR3: CASSDWTGSYEQYV. The CDR3 DNA is TGTGCCAGCAGCGACTGGACAGGGTCCTACGAGCAGTACGTC.